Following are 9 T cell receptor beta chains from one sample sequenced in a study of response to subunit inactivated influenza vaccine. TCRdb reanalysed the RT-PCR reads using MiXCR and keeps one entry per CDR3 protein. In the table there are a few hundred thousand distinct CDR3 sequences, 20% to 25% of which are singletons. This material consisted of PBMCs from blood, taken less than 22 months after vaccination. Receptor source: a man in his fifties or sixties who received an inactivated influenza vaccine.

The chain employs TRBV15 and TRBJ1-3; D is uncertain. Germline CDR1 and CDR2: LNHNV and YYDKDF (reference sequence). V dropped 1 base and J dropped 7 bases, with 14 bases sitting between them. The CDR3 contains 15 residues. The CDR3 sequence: CATSRGGLGSNTIYF. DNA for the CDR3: TGTGCCACCAGCAGAGGTGGATTGGGGTCCAACACCATATATTTT.

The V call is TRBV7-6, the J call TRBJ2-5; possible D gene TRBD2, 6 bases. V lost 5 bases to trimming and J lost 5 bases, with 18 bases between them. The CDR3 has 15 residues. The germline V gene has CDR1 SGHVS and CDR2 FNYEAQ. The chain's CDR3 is CASSPSRGNRETQYF. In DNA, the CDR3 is TGTGCCAGCAGCCCAAGTCGGGGGAATCGGGAGACCCAGTACTTC.

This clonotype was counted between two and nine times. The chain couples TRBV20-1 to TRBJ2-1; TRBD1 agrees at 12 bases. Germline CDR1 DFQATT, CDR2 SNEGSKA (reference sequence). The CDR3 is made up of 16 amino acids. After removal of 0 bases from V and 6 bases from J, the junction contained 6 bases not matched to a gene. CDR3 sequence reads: CSARDPGQGAANEQFF. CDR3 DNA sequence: TGCAGTGCTAGAGATCCGGGACAGGGGGCCGCCAATGAGCAGTTCTTC.

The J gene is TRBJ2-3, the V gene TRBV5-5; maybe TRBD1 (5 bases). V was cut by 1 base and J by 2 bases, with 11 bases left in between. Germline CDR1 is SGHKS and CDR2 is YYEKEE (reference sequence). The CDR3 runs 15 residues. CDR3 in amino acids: CASSLIWTYTDTQYF. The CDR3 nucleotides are TGTGCCAGCAGCTTGATTTGGACATACACAGATACGCAGTATTTT.

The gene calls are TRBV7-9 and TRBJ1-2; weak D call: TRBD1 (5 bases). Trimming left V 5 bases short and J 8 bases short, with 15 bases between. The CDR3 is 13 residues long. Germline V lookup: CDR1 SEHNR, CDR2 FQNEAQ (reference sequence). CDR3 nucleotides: TGTGCCAGCAGCACTGGAGCGGAGGGGGGCTACACCTTC. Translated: CASSTGAEGGYTF.

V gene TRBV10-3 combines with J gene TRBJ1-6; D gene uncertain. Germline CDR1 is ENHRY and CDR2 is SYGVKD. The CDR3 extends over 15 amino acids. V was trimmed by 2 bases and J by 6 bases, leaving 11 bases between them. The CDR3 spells CAISEVAKVNSPLHF. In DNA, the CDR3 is TGTGCCATCAGTGAGGTGGCTAAGGTTAATTCACCCCTCCACTTT.

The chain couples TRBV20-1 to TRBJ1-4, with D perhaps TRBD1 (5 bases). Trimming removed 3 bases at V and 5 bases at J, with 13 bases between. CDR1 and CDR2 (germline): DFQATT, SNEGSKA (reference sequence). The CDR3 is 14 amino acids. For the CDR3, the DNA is TGCAGTGCTAGCTTCCATGGGGGGAATGAAAAACTGTTTTTT. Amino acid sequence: CSASFHGGNEKLFF.

The CDR3 sequence: CASSYLRDSLYEQYF. CDR3 coding DNA: TGTGCCAGCAGTTACTTGCGGGACTCCCTCTACGAGCAGTACTTC. The chain uses TRBV6-5 and TRBJ2-7; D may be TRBD2 (6 bases). From germline, CDR1 is MNHEY and CDR2 SVGAGI. This CDR3 region has 15 residues. The V and J ends lost 1 base and 3 bases respectively, with 13 bases between them.

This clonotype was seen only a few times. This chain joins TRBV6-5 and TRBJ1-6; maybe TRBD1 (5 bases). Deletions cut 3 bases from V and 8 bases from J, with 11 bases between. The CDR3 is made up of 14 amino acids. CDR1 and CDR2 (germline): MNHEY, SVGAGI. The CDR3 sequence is CASSYTLGDSPLHF. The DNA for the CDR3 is TGTGCCAGCAGTTATACCTTAGGGGATTCACCCCTCCACTTT.